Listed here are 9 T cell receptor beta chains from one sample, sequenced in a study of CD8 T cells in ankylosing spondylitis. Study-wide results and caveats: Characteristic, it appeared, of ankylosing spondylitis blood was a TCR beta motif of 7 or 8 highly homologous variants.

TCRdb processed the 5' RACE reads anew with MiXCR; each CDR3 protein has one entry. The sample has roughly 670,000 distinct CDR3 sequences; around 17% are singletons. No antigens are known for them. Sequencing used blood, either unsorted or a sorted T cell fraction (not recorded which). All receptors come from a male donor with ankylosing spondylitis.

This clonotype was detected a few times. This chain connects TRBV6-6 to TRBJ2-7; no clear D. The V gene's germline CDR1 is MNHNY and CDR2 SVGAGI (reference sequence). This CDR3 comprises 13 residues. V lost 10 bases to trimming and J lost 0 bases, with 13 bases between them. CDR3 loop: CATRTESSYEQYF. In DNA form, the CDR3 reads TGTGCCACCCGGACGGAGAGCTCCTACGAGCAGTACTTC.

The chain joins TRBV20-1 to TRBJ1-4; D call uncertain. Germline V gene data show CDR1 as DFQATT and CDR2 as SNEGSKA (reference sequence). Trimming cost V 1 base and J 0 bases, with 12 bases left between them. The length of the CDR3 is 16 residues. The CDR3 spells CSARVRHGPTNEKLFF. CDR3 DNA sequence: TGCAGTGCTAGAGTCAGGCACGGACCAACTAATGAAAAACTGTTTTTT.

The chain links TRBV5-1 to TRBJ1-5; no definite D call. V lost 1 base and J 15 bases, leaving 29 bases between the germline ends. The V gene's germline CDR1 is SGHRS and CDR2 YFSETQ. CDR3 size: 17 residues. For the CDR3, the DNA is TGCGCCAGCAGCTTGAGGACGAAGGCGCAGGACCCCGGGAAAGGGCATTTT. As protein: CASSLRTKAQDPGKGHF.

CDR3 DNA sequence: TGCAGCGTAGCAGACAGGAGCCTCGACGAGCAGTACTTC. Amino acid sequence: CSVADRSLDEQYF. The chain links TRBV29-1 to TRBJ2-7; TRBD1 is a possible D gene (6 bases). The CDR3 runs 13 residues. Trimming left V 6 bases short and J 5 bases short, with 17 bases between. Germline CDR1 and CDR2: SQVTM and ANQGSEA.

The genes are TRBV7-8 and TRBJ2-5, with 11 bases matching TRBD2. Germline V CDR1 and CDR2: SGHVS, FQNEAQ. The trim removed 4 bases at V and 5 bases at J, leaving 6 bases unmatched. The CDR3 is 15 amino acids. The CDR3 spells CASSWAPSGRETQYF. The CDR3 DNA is TGTGCCAGCAGCTGGGCCCCTAGCGGGAGGGAGACCCAGTACTTC.

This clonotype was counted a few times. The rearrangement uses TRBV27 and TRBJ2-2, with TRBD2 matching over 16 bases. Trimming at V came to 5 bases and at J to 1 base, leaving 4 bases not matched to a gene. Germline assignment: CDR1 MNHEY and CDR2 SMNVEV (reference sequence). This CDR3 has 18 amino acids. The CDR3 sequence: CASSGTSGGAENTGELFF. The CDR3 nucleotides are TGTGCCAGCAGTGGGACTAGCGGGGGGGCTGAGAACACCGGGGAGCTGTTTTTT.

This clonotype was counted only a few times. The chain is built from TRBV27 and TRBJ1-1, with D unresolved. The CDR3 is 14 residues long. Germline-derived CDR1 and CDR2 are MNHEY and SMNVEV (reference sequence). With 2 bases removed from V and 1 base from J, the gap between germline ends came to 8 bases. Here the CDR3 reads CASSLRTENTEAFF. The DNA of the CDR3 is TGTGCCAGCAGTTTACGGACGGAGAACACTGAAGCTTTCTTT.

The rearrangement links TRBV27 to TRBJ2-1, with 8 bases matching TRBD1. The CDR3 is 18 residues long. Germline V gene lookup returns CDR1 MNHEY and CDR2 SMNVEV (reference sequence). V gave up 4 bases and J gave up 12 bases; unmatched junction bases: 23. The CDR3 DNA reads TGTGCCAGCAGTTCAGCCCAGGGGGCACTTCGACTAGTCGAAGGGCAGTTCTTC. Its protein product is CASSSAQGALRLVEGQFF.

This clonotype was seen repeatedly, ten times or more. CDR3 protein: CASSLEGGIYNEQFF. Written as DNA, the CDR3 is TGTGCCAGCAGTTTAGAGGGCGGGATCTACAATGAGCAGTTCTTC. This chain connects TRBV12-3 or TRBV12-4 to TRBJ2-1; maybe TRBD2 (6 bases). V was trimmed by 1 base and J by 3 bases, leaving 10 bases between them. The CDR3 totals 15 residues.